This T cell receptor (beta chain) was profiled in a study of T-cell memory formation after mild COVID-19. Findings and limits, study-wide: Clones shrinking from day 15 to 85 showed even CD4/CD8 mixes; later expanders tilted CD4+. Among CD4+ contracting clones, most were CM and EM, and CD8+ ones EMRA. Second-wave clones that peaked on day 37 lacked confirmed SARS-CoV-2 specificity.

As for this clonotype: Its antigen remains unidentified.

TCRdb passed the 5' RACE reads through MiXCR, listing each CDR3 protein once. The table includes a few hundred thousand distinct CDR3 sequences, 18% detected once. Germline CDR1 is MNHEY and CDR2 is SVGAGI. The CDR3 length is 13 residues. V shed 6 bases and J shed 1 base, with 9 bases lying between them. This chain uses TRBV6-5 with TRBJ2-5, with TRBD2 as a possible D gene (5 bases). Sequenced: PBMCs or a T cell subset sorted from them (not recorded which). The receptor was isolated from a man between 18 and 29 years old who had mild COVID-19 (a few samples of this study predate the infection). Cell type and time point are not known. The CDR3 DNA is TGTGCCAGCAGCAGCGGTCTCCAAGAGACCCAGTACTTC. Protein sequence: CASSSGLQETQYF.